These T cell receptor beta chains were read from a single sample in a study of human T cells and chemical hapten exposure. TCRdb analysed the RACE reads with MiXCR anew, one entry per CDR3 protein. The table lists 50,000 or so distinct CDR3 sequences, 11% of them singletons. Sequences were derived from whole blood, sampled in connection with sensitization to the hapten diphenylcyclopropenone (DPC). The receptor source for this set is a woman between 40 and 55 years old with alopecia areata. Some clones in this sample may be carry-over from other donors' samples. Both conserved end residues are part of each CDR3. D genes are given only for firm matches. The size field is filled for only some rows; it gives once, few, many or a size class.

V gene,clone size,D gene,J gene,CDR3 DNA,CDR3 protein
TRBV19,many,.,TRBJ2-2,TGTGCCAGTAACCGGTGGGACACCGGGGAGCTGTTTTTT,CASNRWDTGELFF
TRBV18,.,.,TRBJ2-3,TGTGCCAGCTCAAGTCGACTTAGCACAGATACGCAGTATTTT,CASSSRLSTDTQYF
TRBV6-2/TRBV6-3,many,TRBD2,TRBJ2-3,TGTGCCAGCAGTTACTCGGGGAGCGGGGGCTACACAGATACGCAGTATTTT,CASSYSGSGGYTDTQYF
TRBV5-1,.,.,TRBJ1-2,TGCGCCAGCAGCCCCAGGGGACCTAAGGATGGCTACACCTTC,CASSPRGPKDGYTF
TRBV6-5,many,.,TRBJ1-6,TGTGCCAGCAGCCGGGAACACTTT,CASSREHF
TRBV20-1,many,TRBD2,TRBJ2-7,TGCAGTGCTAGTTCTGCGGGAGGATCCACCTACGAGCAGTACTTC,CSASSAGGSTYEQYF
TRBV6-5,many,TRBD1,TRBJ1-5,TGTGCCAGCAGGACAGGGGTTGGCAATCAGCCCCAGCATTTT,CASRTGVGNQPQHF
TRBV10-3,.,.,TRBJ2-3,TGTGCCATCAGTGAGTCGGAGGATACGCAGTATTTT,CAISESEDTQYF
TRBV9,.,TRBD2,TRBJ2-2,TGTGCCAGCAGCCCCTTAGCGGGAGTTAACACCGGGGAGCTGTTTTTT,CASSPLAGVNTGELFF
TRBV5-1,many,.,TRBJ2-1,TGCGCCAGCAGCTATAGGAGGGGATCTGCCTACAATGAGCAGTTCTTC,CASSYRRGSAYNEQFF
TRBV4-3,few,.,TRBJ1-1,TGCGCCAGCAGCTACCGTTCAGCGAACACTGAAGCTTTCTTT,CASSYRSANTEAFF
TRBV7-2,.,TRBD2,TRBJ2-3,TGTGCCAGCAGCCCACTAGCGGGAGCAGATACGCAGTATTTT,CASSPLAGADTQYF
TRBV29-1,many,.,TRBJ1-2,TGCAGCGCCTCACAGGGCGCTAACTATGGCTACACCTTC,CSASQGANYGYTF
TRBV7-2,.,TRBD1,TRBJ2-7,TGTGCCAGCAGCCCCCGGGGACAGCCCTCCTACGAGCAGTACTTC,CASSPRGQPSYEQYF
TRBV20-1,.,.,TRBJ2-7,TGCAGTGCTAGTGACGGGGGCGCGTGGGAGCAGTACTTC,CSASDGGAWEQYF
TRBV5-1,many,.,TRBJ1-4,TGCGCCAGCAGCTTGGCCACCGGGCCGCGGTCAAAACTGTTTTTT,CASSLATGPRSKLFF
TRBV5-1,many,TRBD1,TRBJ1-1,TGCGCCAGCAGCTTGGTAAGCAGGGGGGCTGAAGCTTTCTTT,CASSLVSRGAEAFF
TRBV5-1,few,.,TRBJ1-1,TGCGCCAGCAGCTTTACAGCTGCGACTGAAGCTTTCTTT,CASSFTAATEAFF
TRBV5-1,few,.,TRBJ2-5,TGCGCCAGCAGCTTGCGCCGCCAAGAGACCCAGTACTTC,CASSLRRQETQYF
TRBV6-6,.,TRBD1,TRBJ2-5,TGTGCCAGCAGCGGGACAGCCGGTAGGGAGACCCAGTACTTC,CASSGTAGRETQYF
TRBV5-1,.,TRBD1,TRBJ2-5,TGCGCCAGCAGCTTGGACACAGGGGGCGCTGAGACCCAGTACTTC,CASSLDTGGAETQYF
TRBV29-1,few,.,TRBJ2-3,TGCAGCGTACAGGGCCCGAATACGCAGTATTTT,CSVQGPNTQYF
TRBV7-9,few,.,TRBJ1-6,TGTGCCAGCAGCCATTCGAACCTTGTCGACCAGGGTGGAGGCGATCATAATTCACCCCTCCACTTT,CASSHSNLVDQGGGDHNSPLHF
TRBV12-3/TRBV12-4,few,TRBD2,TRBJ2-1,TGTGCCAGCAGGCCTACTAGCGGCTCCTACAATGAGCAGTTCTTC,CASRPTSGSYNEQFF
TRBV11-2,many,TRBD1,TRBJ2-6,TGTGCCAGCAGCTTAGAGATCTTCGGGACAGCTGGGGCCAACGTCCTGACTTTC,CASSLEIFGTAGANVLTF
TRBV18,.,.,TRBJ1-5,TGTGCCAGCTCCTCAAGCCTCGGCCTCAATCAGCCCCAGCATTTT,CASSSSLGLNQPQHF
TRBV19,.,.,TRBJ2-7,TGTGCCAGTAGTACGGGCCTCGTTGGGGAGCAGTACTTC,CASSTGLVGEQYF
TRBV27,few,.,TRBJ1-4,TGTGCCAGCAGTTTAAACTCAAGAGGCAGAGCCTCAACTAATGAAAAACTGTTTTTT,CASSLNSRGRASTNEKLFF
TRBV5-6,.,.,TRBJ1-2,TGTGCCAGCAGCTTGGGCCGGGGTTACTCTGGCTACACCTTC,CASSLGRGYSGYTF
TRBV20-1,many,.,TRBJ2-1,TGCAGTGCTCTCACCAATTACAATGAGCAGTTCTTC,CSALTNYNEQFF
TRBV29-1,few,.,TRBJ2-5,TGCAGCTCTAGCGAGGAGACCCAGTACTTC,CSSSEETQYF
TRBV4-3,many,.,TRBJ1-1,TGCGCCAGCAGCCAAGTAGGATTATGGGGCAGGGAGGATTCGGCCACTGAAGCTTTCTTT,CASSQVGLWGREDSATEAFF
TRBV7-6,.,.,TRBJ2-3,TGTGCCAGCAGCTTATCGGCGAGGGATACGCAGTATTTT,CASSLSARDTQYF
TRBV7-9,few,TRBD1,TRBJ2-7,TGTGCCAGCAGCTTCCCGAGAGGGACAGGATACTTTAACGACGAGCAGTACTTC,CASSFPRGTGYFNDEQYF
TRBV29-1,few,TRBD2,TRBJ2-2,TGCAGCGCAACACTAGCGGCAAACACCGGGGAGCTGTTTTTT,CSATLAANTGELFF
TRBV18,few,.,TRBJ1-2,TGTGCCAGCTCACCGGCCGGATCAAACTATGGCTACACCTTC,CASSPAGSNYGYTF
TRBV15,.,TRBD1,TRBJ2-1,TGTGCCACCAGCGGTACCCAGGGGGCTCTGGCGAATGAGCAGTTCTTC,CATSGTQGALANEQFF
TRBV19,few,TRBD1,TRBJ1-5,TGTGCCAGTAGTATATACCGGGACAGTAATCAGCCCCAGCATTTT,CASSIYRDSNQPQHF
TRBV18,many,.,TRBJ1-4,TGTGCCAGCTCCCAGTTCGAAACGGGAAATGAAAAACTGTTTTTT,CASSQFETGNEKLFF
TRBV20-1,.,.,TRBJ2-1,TGCAGTGCTGGGACTTTCTCGGAGCAGTTCTTC,CSAGTFSEQFF
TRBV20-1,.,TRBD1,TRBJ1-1,TGCAGTGCTGGAAAGCATAAGGGGGCTCTCACTGAAGCTTTCTTT,CSAGKHKGALTEAFF
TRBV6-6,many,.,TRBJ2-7,TGTGCCAGCAGTTACGACAGCCGCTCCTACGAGCAGTACTTC,CASSYDSRSYEQYF
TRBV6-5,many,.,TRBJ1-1,TGTGCCAGCAGTTACGGGGGCGCATTGGTCACTGAAGCTTTCTTT,CASSYGGALVTEAFF
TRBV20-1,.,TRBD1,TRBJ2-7,TGCAGTGCTAGCAGACAGGGGGCTCTACTTCCCCTAACCTACGAGCAGTACTTC,CSASRQGALLPLTYEQYF
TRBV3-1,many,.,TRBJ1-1,TGTGCCAGCAGCCAAGATACAGTAGTGGGGCGTGGAGCTTTCTTT,CASSQDTVVGRGAFF
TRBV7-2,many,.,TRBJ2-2,TGTGCCAGCAGCTTTTCCGGTCAGACCGGGGAGCTGTTTTTT,CASSFSGQTGELFF
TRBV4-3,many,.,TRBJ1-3,TGCGCCAGCAGCCAAGAGCTAGGAAACACCATATATTTT,CASSQELGNTIYF
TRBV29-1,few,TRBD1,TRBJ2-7,TGCAGCGTGACCGGGACAGCGAGCTCCTACGAGCAGTACTTC,CSVTGTASSYEQYF
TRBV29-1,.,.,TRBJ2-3,TGCAGCGTTCCGCAGGGGAGAGCAGATACGCAGTATTTT,CSVPQGRADTQYF
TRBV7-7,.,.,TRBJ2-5,TGTGCCAGCAGCGATCAGGGACGCCAAGAGACCCAGTACTTC,CASSDQGRQETQYF
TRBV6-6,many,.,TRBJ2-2,TGTGCCAGCAGTTACCCGGACACCGGGGAGCTGTTTTTT,CASSYPDTGELFF
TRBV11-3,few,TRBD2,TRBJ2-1,TGTGCCAGCAGCCCTGCGCGGGGGGCCAATGAGCAGTTCTTC,CASSPARGANEQFF
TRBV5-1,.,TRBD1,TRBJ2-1,TGCGCCAGCTCTGACAGGGTCAGCAATGAGCAGTTCTTC,CASSDRVSNEQFF
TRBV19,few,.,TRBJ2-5,TGTGCCAGGACAGCACAAGAGACCCAGTACTTC,CARTAQETQYF
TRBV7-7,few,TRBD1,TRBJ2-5,TGTGCCAGCAGCGAGGGACAGGGATCAGAGACCCAGTACTTC,CASSEGQGSETQYF
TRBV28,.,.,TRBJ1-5,TGTGCCAGCAGTTTAGACCTCTATCAGCCCCAGCATTTT,CASSLDLYQPQHF
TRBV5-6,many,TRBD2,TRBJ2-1,TGTGCCAGCAGCCCACTAGCGGGGGCCCACAATGAGCAGTTCTTC,CASSPLAGAHNEQFF